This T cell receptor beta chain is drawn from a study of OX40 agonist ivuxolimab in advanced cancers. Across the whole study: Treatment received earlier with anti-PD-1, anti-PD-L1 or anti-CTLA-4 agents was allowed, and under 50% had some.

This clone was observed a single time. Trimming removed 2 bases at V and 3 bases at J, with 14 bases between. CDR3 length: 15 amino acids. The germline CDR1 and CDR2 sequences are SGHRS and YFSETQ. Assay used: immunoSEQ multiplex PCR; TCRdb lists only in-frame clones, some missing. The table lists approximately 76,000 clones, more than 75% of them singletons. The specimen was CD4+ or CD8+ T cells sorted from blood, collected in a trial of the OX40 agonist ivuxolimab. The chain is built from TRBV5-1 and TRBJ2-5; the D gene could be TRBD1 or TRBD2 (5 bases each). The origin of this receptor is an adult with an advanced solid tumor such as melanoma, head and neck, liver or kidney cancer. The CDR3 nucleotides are TGCGCCAGCAGCTTAAGGGTTGGGGACGAAGAGACCCAGTACTTC. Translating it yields CASSLRVGDEETQYF.